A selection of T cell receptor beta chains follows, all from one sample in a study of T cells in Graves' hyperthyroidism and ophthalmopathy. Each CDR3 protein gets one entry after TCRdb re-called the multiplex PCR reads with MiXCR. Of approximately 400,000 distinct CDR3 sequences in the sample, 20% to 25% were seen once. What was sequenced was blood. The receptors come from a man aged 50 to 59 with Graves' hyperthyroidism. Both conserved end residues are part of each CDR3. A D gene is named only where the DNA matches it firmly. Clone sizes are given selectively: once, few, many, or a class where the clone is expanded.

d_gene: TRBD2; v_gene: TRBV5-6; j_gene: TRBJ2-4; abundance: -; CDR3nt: TGTGCCAGCAGCCCGGGACTAGCGGGAGGGCCGGACATTCAGTACTTC; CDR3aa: CASSPGLAGGPDIQYF
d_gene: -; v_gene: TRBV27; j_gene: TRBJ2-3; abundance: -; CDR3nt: TGTGCCAGCAGTGTGCTCGCCACAGATACGCAGTATTTT; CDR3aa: CASSVLATDTQYF
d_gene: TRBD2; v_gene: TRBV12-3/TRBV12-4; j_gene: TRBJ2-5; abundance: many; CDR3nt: TGTGCCAGCAGTTTATCCGGGACTAGCGACCAAGAGACCCAGTACTTC; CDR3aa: CASSLSGTSDQETQYF
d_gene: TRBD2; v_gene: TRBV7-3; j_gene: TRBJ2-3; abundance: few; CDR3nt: TGTGCCAGCAGCGCCCGATCGAGCGGGAGGGCCGTAGATACGCAGTATTTT; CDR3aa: CASSARSSGRAVDTQYF
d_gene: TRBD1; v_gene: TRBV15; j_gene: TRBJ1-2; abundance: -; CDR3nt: TGTGCCACCAGCAGAGATGGACAGGGGGATGGCTACACCTTC; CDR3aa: CATSRDGQGDGYTF
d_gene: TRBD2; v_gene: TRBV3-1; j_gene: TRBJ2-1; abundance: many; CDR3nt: TGTGCCAGCAGCCAAGAGCTAGCGGGAGCCAATGAGCAGTTCTTC; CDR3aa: CASSQELAGANEQFF
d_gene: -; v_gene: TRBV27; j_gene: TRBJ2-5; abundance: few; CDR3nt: TGTGCCAGCAGTCCCCGCAGAGGGCAGGGATGGACGTACTTC; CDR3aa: CASSPRRGQGWTYF
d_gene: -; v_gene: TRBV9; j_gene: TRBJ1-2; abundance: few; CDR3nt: TGTGCCAGCACCCCGGGCGTGGAAGGGCACTATGGCTACACCTTC; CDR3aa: CASTPGVEGHYGYTF
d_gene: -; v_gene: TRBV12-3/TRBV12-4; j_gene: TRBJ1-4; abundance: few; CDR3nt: TGTGCCAGCAGCCCTACGGGGAGGAAGGATGAGAAACTGTTTTTT; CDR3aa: CASSPTGRKDEKLFF
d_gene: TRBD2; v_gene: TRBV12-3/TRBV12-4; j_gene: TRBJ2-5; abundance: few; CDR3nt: TGTGCCAGCAGCTTAAGGGGGTGGGGTAGCGGGGATGAGACCCAGTACTTC; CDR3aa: CASSLRGWGSGDETQYF
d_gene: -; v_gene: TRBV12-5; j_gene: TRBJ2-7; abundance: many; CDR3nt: TGTGCTAGTGGTTTGTACGGAGGGATTGCAGCCTCCTACGAGCAGTACTTC; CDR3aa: CASGLYGGIAASYEQYF
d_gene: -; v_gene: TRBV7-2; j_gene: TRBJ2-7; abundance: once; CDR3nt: -; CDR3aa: CASSFYICSAGPYEQYF
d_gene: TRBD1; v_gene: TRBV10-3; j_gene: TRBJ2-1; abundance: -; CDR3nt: TGTGCCATCAGTTCGGGACAGGGGCTACAATATGAGCAGTTCTTC; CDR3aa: CAISSGQGLQYEQFF
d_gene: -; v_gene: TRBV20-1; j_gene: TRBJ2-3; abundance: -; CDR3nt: TGCAGTGCTAAATCTTCGTCAGATACGCAGTATTTT; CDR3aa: CSAKSSSDTQYF
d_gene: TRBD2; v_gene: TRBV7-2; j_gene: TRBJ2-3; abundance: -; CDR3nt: TGTGCCAGCAGCCCATGGACTAGCGGGATACCCACCGATACGCAGTATTTT; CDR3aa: CASSPWTSGIPTDTQYF
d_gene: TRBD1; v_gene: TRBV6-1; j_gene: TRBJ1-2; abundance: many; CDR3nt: TGTGCCAGCAGTGAAGGAAGTGGGACAGGCTATGGCTACACCTTC; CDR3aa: CASSEGSGTGYGYTF
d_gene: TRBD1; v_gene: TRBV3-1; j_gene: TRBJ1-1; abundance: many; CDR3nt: TGTGCCAGCAGCCCAGGATGGGGACAGGGAGTTGTCACTGAAGCTTTCTTT; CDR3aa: CASSPGWGQGVVTEAFF
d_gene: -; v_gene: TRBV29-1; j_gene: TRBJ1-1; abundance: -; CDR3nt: TGCAGCGTTGAGGTAGGCCGGGGCACTGAAGCTTTCTTT; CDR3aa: CSVEVGRGTEAFF
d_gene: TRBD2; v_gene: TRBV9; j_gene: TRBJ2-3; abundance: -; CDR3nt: TGTGCCAGCAGCGTAGATGGGACTAGGTCAGATACGCAGTATTTT; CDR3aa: CASSVDGTRSDTQYF
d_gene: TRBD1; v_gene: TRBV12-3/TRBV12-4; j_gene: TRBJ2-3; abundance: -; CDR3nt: TGTGCCAGCAGTACAAGGACAGGGACGACTAGCACAGATACGCAGTATTTT; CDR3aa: CASSTRTGTTSTDTQYF
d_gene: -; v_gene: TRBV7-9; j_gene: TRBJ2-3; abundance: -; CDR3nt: TGTGCCACGGAAGCGGGTACTAGCACAGATACGCAGTATTTT; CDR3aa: CATEAGTSTDTQYF
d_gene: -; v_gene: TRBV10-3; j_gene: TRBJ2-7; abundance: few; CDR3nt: TGTGCCATCAGGAACCAGGCTAAAGCCTACGAGCAGTACTTC; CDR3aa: CAIRNQAKAYEQYF